This T cell receptor beta chain was profiled in a study of breast tumors, draining lymph nodes, adjacent tissues. Overall study findings and caveats: Most tumor T cells seemingly derive from lymph node, then expand in tumor. Compared with lymph nodes, tumors were less diverse; compared with nontumor tissue, more. Luminal-like breast cancer showed significantly higher tumor–nontumor repertoire similarity than basal-like. That most tumor T cells come from lymph nodes remained unproven.

Comments on this clonotype: Its antigen is as yet unknown.

TCRdb processed the multiplex PCR reads anew with MiXCR; each CDR3 protein has one entry. The sample contains 60,000 to 70,000 distinct CDR3 sequences, 45% to 60% of which appear only once. Per germline, CDR1 LNHNV and CDR2 YYDKDF (reference sequence). Trimming cost V 5 bases and J 11 bases, with 16 bases left between them. The CDR3 length is 13 residues. This receptor was taken from a female donor with breast cancer. Some clones in this sample may be carry-over from other donors' samples. The chain is built from TRBV15 and TRBJ1-5; D unclear. The sequencing input was breast tumor tissue. The CDR3 DNA follows: TGTGCCACCAGCGGACTGACGACTACGGCCCAGCATTTT. This codes for CATSGLTTTAQHF.